The 30 T cell receptor beta chains given below trace back to one sample, sequenced in a study of T cell responses to AZD1222 COVID-19 vaccine. Clones were sequenced by immunoSEQ multiplex PCR, and TCRdb holds only the in-frame ones, with some missing. The sample lists approximately 120,000 clones; 80% to 90% were seen once. This specimen consisted of peripheral blood, obtained 28 days after the second AZD1222 dose. Source of these receptors: an adult who received the AZD1222 COVID-19 vaccine.

This chain joins TRBV6-5 and TRBJ2-7, with 10 nucleotides matching TRBD1. CDR1 MNHEY and CDR2 SVGAGI come from the germline V gene. This CDR3 has 15 amino acids. The ends lost 0 bases at V and 2 bases at J; junction bases unmatched: 1. The CDR3 DNA reads as TGTGCCAGCAGTTACTCGACAGGGGGCACCTACGAGCAGTACTTC. The encoded protein is CASSYSTGGTYEQYF.

Remarks on this clone: This sample includes further DNA sequences coding for the same CDR3. The J gene is TRBJ2-3, the V gene TRBV12-3 or TRBV12-4; D remains unclear. V was clipped by 5 bases and J by 2 bases, with 5 bases between them. The CDR3 sequence is 12 residues long. The CDR3 region is CASSPPTDTQYF. The CDR3 coding sequence is TGTGCCAGCAGTCCCCCCACAGATACGCAGTATTTT.

J is TRBJ1-5 and V is TRBV4-1; D perhaps matches TRBD1 (6 bases). V gave up 4 bases and J gave up 5 bases, with 12 bases separating them. Germline V CDR1 and CDR2: MGHRA, YSYEKL. The CDR3 sequence is 14 residues long. CDR3 bases: TGCGCCAGCAGCCCCGGGACACCCGATCAGCCCCAGCATTTT. This translates into CASSPGTPDQPQHF.

The chain combines TRBV3-1 (or the pseudogene TRBV3-2) with TRBJ1-1; D is perhaps TRBD1 (6 bases). V was cut by 3 bases and J by 5 bases, with 13 bases left in between. This CDR3 is 14 amino acids long. Germline V lookup: CDR1 LGHDT, CDR2 YNNKEL (reference sequence). CDR3 sequence reads: CASSQGAGVTEAFF. DNA of the CDR3: TGTGCCAGCAGCCAGGGGGCGGGGGTGACTGAAGCTTTCTTT.

This chain links TRBV28 with TRBJ2-7; no clear D. Germline V CDR1 and CDR2: MDHEN, SYDVKM. V was trimmed by 5 bases and J by 4 bases, leaving 18 bases between them. This CDR3 spans 15 amino acids. CDR3 loop: CASSPYNPFRYEQYF. In DNA form, the CDR3 reads TGTGCCAGCAGTCCATACAACCCCTTTAGGTACGAGCAGTACTTC. Combining the CDR3 with reference TRBV28 and TRBJ2-7 gives the whole variable domain DVKVTQSSRYLVKRTGEKVFLECVQDMDHENMFWYRQDPGLGLRLIYFSYDVKMKEKGDIPEGYSVSREKKERFSLILESASTNQTSMYLCASSPYNPFRYEQYFGPGTRLTVT.

The V and J genes are TRBV15 and TRBJ2-2; perhaps D is TRBD1 or TRBD2 (6 bases each). This CDR3 has 15 residues. Trimming stripped 6 bases from V and 3 bases from J, with 14 bases between. Germline assignment: CDR1 LNHNV and CDR2 YYDKDF (reference sequence). The CDR3 reads CATSWGAGDTGELFF. CDR3 DNA sequence: TGTGCCACCAGTTGGGGGGCAGGGGACACCGGGGAGCTGTTTTTT. Full variable domain (remainder filled in from reference TRBV15 and TRBJ2-2): DAMVIQNPRYQVTQFGKPVTLSCSQTLNHNVMYWYQQKSSQAPKLLFHYYDKDFNNEADTPDNFQSRRPNTSFCFLDIRSPGLGDTAMYLCATSWGAGDTGELFFGEGSRLTVL.

The rearrangement joins TRBV5-4 to TRBJ1-1; D gene uncertain. Germline CDR1 is SGHNT and CDR2 is YYREEE (reference sequence). The V end was cut by 4 bases, the J end by 1 base, with 14 bases between. The CDR3 runs 15 residues. The CDR3 DNA sequence: TGTGCCAGCAGCACGGATCCAGACCCGAACACTGAAGCTTTCTTT. Translating gives CASSTDPDPNTEAFF.

This chain's CDR3 is CASSQEWGSNQPQHF. The CDR3 nucleotides read TGTGCCAGCAGCCAAGAATGGGGCAGCAATCAGCCCCAGCATTTT. This sequence joins TRBV4-2 and TRBJ1-5; the D gene is possibly TRBD1 (5 bases). In germline, CDR1 is LGHNA, CDR2 YNFKEQ. V was pared by 0 bases and J by 1 base, with 7 bases between. The length of the CDR3 is 15 residues.

The genes are TRBV5-8 and TRBJ2-7, with D possibly being TRBD1 or TRBD2 (5 bases each). Germline V gives CDR1 SGHTS, CDR2 YDEGEE. The V gene lost 3 bases and the J gene lost 1 base, with 14 bases spanning the gap. This CDR3 spans 15 amino acids. The CDR3 DNA follows: TGTGCCAGCAGCTCCGGGACGGCCCAGTCCTACGAGCAGTACTTC. It translates to CASSSGTAQSYEQYF.

To note about this clone: The same CDR3 also results from other DNA sequences found in this sample. The chain employs TRBV5-1 and TRBJ1-5; D perhaps matches TRBD1 (6 bases). Germline V gene lookup returns CDR1 SGHRS and CDR2 YFSETQ. The V gene lost 4 bases and the J gene lost 1 base, with 9 bases spanning the gap. The CDR3 totals 14 residues. This CDR3 is CASSPDSSNQPQHF. The CDR3 coding sequence is TGCGCCAGCAGCCCGGACAGCAGCAATCAGCCCCAGCATTTT. Complete variable domain (other parts from reference TRBV5-1 and TRBJ1-5): KAGVTQTPRYLIKTRGQQVTLSCSPISGHRSVSWYQQTPGQGLQFLFEYFSETQRNKGNFPGRFSGRQFSNSRSEMNVSTLELGDSALYLCASSPDSSNQPQHFGDGTRLSIL.

The rearrangement uses TRBV6-5 and TRBJ1-5; 9 positions match TRBD1. The CDR3 is 13 residues long. Germline trimming cut 8 bases from V and 8 bases from J; bases unmatched to any gene: 7. Germline CDR1 MNHEY, CDR2 SVGAGI. The CDR3 loop reads CASSGQGMEPQHF. CDR3 DNA sequence: TGTGCCAGCTCAGGACAGGGGATGGAGCCCCAGCATTTT.

The V call is TRBV3-1 (or the pseudogene TRBV3-2), the J call TRBJ2-3, with 11 bases fitting TRBD2. J gave up 4 bases and V 4 bases, and 1 base lay outside the gene matches. Germline CDR1 is LGHDT and CDR2 is YNNKEL (reference sequence). The CDR3 contains 14 residues. The CDR3, as DNA: TGTGCCAGCAGCCCGGGACTAGCGGCAGATACGCAGTATTTT. This codes for CASSPGLAADTQYF.

Only a few counts were recorded for this clone. The chain links TRBV5-6 to TRBJ1-4, with D perhaps matching TRBD1 (5 bases). V lost 3 bases and J lost 3, with 15 bases in between. The CDR3 runs to 16 residues. The germline gives CDR1 SGHDT, CDR2 YYEEEE. The CDR3 reads CASSWGLPRANEKLFF. In DNA form, the CDR3 reads TGTGCCAGCAGCTGGGGACTCCCACGGGCTAATGAAAAACTGTTTTTT.

The V call is TRBV3-1 (or the pseudogene TRBV3-2), the J call TRBJ2-1, with 11 nucleotides matching TRBD2. The CDR3 extends over 12 amino acids. After removal of 5 bases from V and 16 bases from J, the junction contained 7 bases not matched to a gene. Germline-derived CDR1 and CDR2 are LGHDT and YNNKEL (reference sequence). CDR3 in amino acids: CASSGSGRALFF. DNA for the CDR3: TGTGCCAGCAGCGGTAGCGGGAGGGCCTTATTCTTC.

The chain carries TRBV29-1 and TRBJ2-3; tentative D call: TRBD2 (6 bases). The CDR3 covers 16 residues. Germline-derived CDR1 and CDR2 are SQVTM and ANQGSEA. The V end lost 3 bases, the J end lost 2 bases, and 18 bases lay between the germline ends. The CDR3 DNA reads TGCAGCGTTGACGGGGATCCGGAGGGTTTCACAGATACGCAGTATTTT. This gives the protein CSVDGDPEGFTDTQYF.

The V call is TRBV9, the J call TRBJ2-7; 7 nucleotides line up with TRBD1. This CDR3 is 16 amino acids long. Germline assignment: CDR1 SGDLS and CDR2 YYNGEE. V dropped 3 bases and J dropped 4; count of bases not matched to a gene: 13. The chain's CDR3 is CASSGNRGRVLYEQYF. CDR3 DNA: TGTGCCAGCAGCGGCAACAGGGGCCGGGTTCTTTACGAGCAGTACTTC.

This chain links TRBV15 with TRBJ1-1; no clear D. With 0 bases removed from V and 4 bases from J, the gap between germline ends came to 6 bases. The CDR3 contains 13 residues. Germline assignment: CDR1 LNHNV and CDR2 YYDKDF (reference sequence). CDR3 DNA sequence: TGTGCCACCAGCAGAGATGTACTCACTGAAGCTTTCTTT. The encoded protein is CATSRDVLTEAFF.

This clone was picked up a small number of times. The chain uses TRBV13 and TRBJ1-4; tentative D call: TRBD1 (5 bases). Trimming left V 8 bases short and J 11 bases short, with 18 bases between. CDR3 length: 13 amino acids. The germline gives CDR1 PRHDT, CDR2 FYEKMQ (reference sequence). In DNA form, the CDR3 reads TGTGCCAGCCGGTCCGGGGAGAAGGGGAAACTGTTTTTT. Translation gives CASRSGEKGKLFF.

In DNA, the CDR3 is TGTGCCAGCTCACTGCGACAGGGGGCTGATGGTGGCTACACCTTC. Its translation: CASSLRQGADGGYTF. This rearrangement joins TRBV18 to TRBJ1-2, with TRBD1 matching 10 bases. The V gene end was trimmed by 4 bases and the J gene end by 7 bases; junction bases not matched to a gene: 9. The CDR3 totals 15 residues. Germline assignment: CDR1 KGHSH and CDR2 LQKENI.

This clone was seen only a few times. The chain recombines TRBV30 with TRBJ1-1; D unresolved. Trimming stripped 5 bases from V and 3 bases from J, with 13 bases between. Germline CDR1 and CDR2: GTSNPN and SVGIG (reference sequence). There are 13 residues in the CDR3. CDR3 amino acids: CAWATGGYTEAFF. For the CDR3, the DNA is TGTGCCTGGGCTACGGGAGGGTACACTGAAGCTTTCTTT.

The genes are TRBV7-9 and TRBJ2-1, with 16 bases that match TRBD2. The CDR3 runs to 16 residues. J lost 7 bases, V lost 4 bases, and 4 bases had no gene match. Germline V gene lookup returns CDR1 SEHNR and CDR2 FQNEAQ (reference sequence). Written as DNA, the CDR3 is TGTGCCAGCAGCTCGCCGGGACTAGCGGGGGGGAATGAGCAGTTCTTC. Protein: CASSSPGLAGGNEQFF.

The chain has TRBV29-1 and TRBJ1-2; D uncertain. Germline lookup yields CDR1 SQVTM and CDR2 ANQGSEA. The CDR3 is made up of 13 amino acids. Trimming cost V 6 bases and J 4 bases, with 15 bases left between them. This CDR3 is CSVAFRSGYGYTF. The CDR3 DNA follows: TGCAGCGTGGCGTTCCGCTCTGGCTATGGCTACACCTTC.

The V call is TRBV7-9, the J call TRBJ1-5; D is perhaps TRBD1 (6 bases). Trimming shortened V by 4 bases and J by 2 bases, and 12 bases separated the two germline ends. Germline assignment: CDR1 SEHNR and CDR2 FQNEAQ (reference sequence). This CDR3 comprises 15 residues. This chain's CDR3 is CASSSTGMGNQPQHF. The CDR3 coding sequence is TGTGCCAGCAGCTCTACAGGGATGGGCAATCAGCCCCAGCATTTT.

The J gene is TRBJ2-5, the V gene TRBV5-1, with D perhaps being TRBD1 or TRBD2 (6 bases each). The CDR3 loop spans 15 amino acids. V lost 1 base, J lost 1 base, and 11 bases lay in between. CDR1 is SGHRS, CDR2 YFSETQ, per germline. CDR3 region: CASSLLGGRQETQYF. CDR3 nucleotides: TGCGCCAGCAGCTTGCTTGGGGGGCGCCAAGAGACCCAGTACTTC.

In its sample, this clone was seen a few times. CDR3 coding DNA: TGTGCCTGGAGAGTGGGGGGTAGCGTTAGCAATCAGCCCCAGCATTTT. Translating it yields CAWRVGGSVSNQPQHF. The chain employs TRBV30 and TRBJ1-5, with D tentatively TRBD1 (5 bases). Germline CDR1 and CDR2: GTSNPN and SVGIG (reference sequence). There are 16 residues in the CDR3. Trimming pared 3 bases from V and 0 bases from J, leaving 15 bases between.

The chain combines TRBV4-1 with TRBJ1-2; a possible D gene is TRBD1 (5 bases). The CDR3 consists of 16 residues. Germline lookup yields CDR1 MGHRA and CDR2 YSYEKL. V was shortened by 1 base and J by 3 bases, with 15 bases between the two germline ends. In DNA form, the CDR3 reads TGCGCCAGCAGCCAAGTAGGGGCCTGGACCGACTATGGCTACACCTTC. It translates to CASSQVGAWTDYGYTF.

This clone appeared a single time. The rearrangement links TRBV4-1 to TRBJ1-1; D is unclear. The germline CDR1 and CDR2 sequences are MGHRA and YSYEKL. CDR3 length: 13 amino acids. Trimming stripped 10 bases from V and 1 base from J, with 13 bases between. The CDR3 coding sequence is TGCGCCACGTACAGCTATCAGAACACTGAAGCTTTCTTT. Translated, it gives CATYSYQNTEAFF.

The chain is built from TRBV27 and TRBJ2-7; 12 bases are shared with TRBD2. The junction had 3 bases not matched to a gene; V was cut back by 10 bases and J by 2 bases. The germline gives CDR1 MNHEY, CDR2 SMNVEV (reference sequence). The CDR3 totals 13 residues. CDR3 sequence reads: CATRLAGAYEQYF. CDR3 DNA sequence: TGTGCCACCCGACTAGCGGGAGCCTACGAGCAGTACTTC.

V gene TRBV27 combines with J gene TRBJ1-4; D remains unclear. The germline V gene has CDR1 MNHEY and CDR2 SMNVEV (reference sequence). CDR3 length equals 13 residues. Trimming removed 6 bases from V and 6 bases from J, with 11 bases in between. The CDR3: CASSSSNDEKLFF. The DNA for the CDR3 is TGTGCCAGCAGCTCCTCAAACGATGAAAAACTGTTTTTT.

The chain is built from TRBV18 and TRBJ1-1, with D maybe TRBD1 (5 bases). Germline CDR1 reads KGHSH; CDR2 reads LQKENI. V was pared by 1 base and J by 1 base, with 19 bases between. The CDR3 consists of 18 residues. Here the CDR3 reads CASSPQSSGPRGNTEAFF. For the CDR3, the DNA is TGTGCCAGCTCACCACAATCAAGTGGGCCGAGGGGGAACACTGAAGCTTTCTTT.